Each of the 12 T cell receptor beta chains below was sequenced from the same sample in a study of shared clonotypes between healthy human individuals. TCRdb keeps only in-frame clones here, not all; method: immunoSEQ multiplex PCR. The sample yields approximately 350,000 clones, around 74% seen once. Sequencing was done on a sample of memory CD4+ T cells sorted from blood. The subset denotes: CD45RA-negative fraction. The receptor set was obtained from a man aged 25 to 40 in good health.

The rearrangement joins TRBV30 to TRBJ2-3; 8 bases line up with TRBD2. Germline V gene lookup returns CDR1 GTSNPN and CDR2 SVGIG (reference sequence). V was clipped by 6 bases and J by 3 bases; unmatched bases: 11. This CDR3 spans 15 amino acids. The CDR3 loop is CACTPSGSSTDTQYF. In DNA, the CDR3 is TGTGCCTGCACCCCAAGCGGGAGTAGTACAGATACGCAGTATTTT.

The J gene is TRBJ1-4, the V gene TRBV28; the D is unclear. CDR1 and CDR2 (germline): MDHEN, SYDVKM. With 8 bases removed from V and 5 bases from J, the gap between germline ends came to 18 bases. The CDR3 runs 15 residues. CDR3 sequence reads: CASAGGGRENEKLFF. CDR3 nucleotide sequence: TGTGCCAGCGCCGGAGGAGGCAGAGAAAATGAAAAACTGTTTTTT.

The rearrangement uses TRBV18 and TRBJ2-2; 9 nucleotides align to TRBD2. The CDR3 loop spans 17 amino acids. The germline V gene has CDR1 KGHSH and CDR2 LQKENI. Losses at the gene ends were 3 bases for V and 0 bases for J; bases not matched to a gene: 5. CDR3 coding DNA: TGTGCCAGCTCACCCATGGCGGGAGGGCCGAACACCGGGGAGCTGTTTTTT. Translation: CASSPMAGGPNTGELFF.

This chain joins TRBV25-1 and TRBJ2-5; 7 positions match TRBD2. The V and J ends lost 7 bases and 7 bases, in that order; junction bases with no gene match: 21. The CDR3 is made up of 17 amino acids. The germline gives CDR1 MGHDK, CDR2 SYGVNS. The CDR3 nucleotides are TGTGCCAGCACTCAGCCCCCTACGGGAGGCCGGGCGGGGACCCAGTACTTC. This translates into CASTQPPTGGRAGTQYF.

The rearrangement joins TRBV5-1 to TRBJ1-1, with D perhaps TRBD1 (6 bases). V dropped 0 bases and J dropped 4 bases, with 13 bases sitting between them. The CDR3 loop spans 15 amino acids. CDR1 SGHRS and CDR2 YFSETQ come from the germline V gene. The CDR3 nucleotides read TGCGCCAGCAGCTTGGCCCTCGGGGGGCTCACTGAAGCTTTCTTT. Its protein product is CASSLALGGLTEAFF.

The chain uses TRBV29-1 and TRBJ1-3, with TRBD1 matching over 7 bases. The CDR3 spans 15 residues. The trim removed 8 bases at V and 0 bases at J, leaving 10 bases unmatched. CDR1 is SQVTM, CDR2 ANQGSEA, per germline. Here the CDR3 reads CSSRDSDNSGNTIYF. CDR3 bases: TGCAGCTCTCGGGACAGTGATAACTCTGGAAACACCATATATTTT.

Here the CDR3 reads CASSSTYRDGYTF. CDR3 coding DNA: TGTGCCAGCAGTTCTACTTACCGGGACGGCTACACCTTC. V usage is TRBV28 and J usage is TRBJ1-2; tentatively, D is TRBD1 (5 bases). The CDR3 contains 13 residues. V was cut by 4 bases and J by 8 bases, with 14 bases left in between. CDR1 is MDHEN and CDR2 is SYDVKM in the germline V gene.

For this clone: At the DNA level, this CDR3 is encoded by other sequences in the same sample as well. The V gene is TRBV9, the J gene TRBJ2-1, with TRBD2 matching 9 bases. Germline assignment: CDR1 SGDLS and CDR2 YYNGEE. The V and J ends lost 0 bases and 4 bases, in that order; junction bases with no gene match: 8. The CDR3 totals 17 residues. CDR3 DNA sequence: TGTGCCAGCAGCGTAGATCCTCCTAGCGGGATATACAATGAGCAGTTCTTC. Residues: CASSVDPPSGIYNEQFF.

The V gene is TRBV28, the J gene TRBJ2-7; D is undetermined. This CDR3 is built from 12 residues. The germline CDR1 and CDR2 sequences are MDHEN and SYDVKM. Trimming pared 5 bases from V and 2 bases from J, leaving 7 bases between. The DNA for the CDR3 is TGTGCCAGCAGTAGGTTTACCTACGAGCAGTACTTC. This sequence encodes CASSRFTYEQYF.

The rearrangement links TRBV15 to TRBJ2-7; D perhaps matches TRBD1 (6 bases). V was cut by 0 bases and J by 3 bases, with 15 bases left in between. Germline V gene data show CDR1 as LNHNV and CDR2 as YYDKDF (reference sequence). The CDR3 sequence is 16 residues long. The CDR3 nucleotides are TGTGCCACCAGCAGAGATCGGACAGCGAGGAACTACGAGCAGTACTTC. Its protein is CATSRDRTARNYEQYF.

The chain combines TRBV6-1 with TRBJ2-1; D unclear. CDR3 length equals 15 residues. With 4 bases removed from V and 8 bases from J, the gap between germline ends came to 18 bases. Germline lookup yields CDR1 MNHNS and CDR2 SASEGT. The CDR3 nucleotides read TGTGCCAGCAGTGTACAGCCCTTTGGTTTCGATGAGCAGTTCTTC. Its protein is CASSVQPFGFDEQFF.

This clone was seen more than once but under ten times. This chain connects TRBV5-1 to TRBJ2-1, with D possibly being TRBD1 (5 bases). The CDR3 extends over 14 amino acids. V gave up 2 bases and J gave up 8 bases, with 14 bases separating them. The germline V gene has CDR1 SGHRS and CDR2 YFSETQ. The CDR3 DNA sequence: TGCGCCAGCAGCTTAGGTCAGGGTTCCTATGAGCAGTTCTTC. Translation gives CASSLGQGSYEQFF.